Shown below are 14 T cell receptor beta chains from a single sample sequenced in a study of neurological immune-mediated disorders. MiXCR was run by TCRdb on the 5' RACE reads, yielding one entry per CDR3 protein. Of roughly 47,000 distinct CDR3 sequences in the sample, around 4.5% were seen once. Material for sequencing was PBMCs. These receptors came from a woman aged 60-75 years with multiple sclerosis.

This clonotype was counted only a few times. V usage is TRBV7-2 and J usage is TRBJ1-1; D is unresolved. This CDR3 contains 13 residues. V lost 5 bases and J 0 bases, leaving 7 bases between the germline ends. CDR1 is SGHTA, CDR2 FQGNSA, per germline. CDR3 DNA: TGTGCCAGCAGCCAGATCATGAACACTGAAGCTTTCTTT. It codes for CASSQIMNTEAFF.

In its sample, this clonotype was seen a few times. CDR3 region: CAISLEAGNTEAFF. The CDR3 DNA reads TGTGCCATCAGCCTGGAGGCGGGGAACACTGAAGCTTTCTTT. The rearrangement uses TRBV10-3 and TRBJ1-1; D is unresolved. Germline-derived CDR1 and CDR2 are ENHRY and SYGVKD. CDR3 length: 14 amino acids. V lost 6 bases, J lost 1 base, and 12 bases lay in between.

The gene calls are TRBV7-2 and TRBJ2-1; tentatively, D is TRBD1 or TRBD2 (6 bases each). This CDR3 is built from 14 residues. Per the germline V gene, CDR1 is SGHTA and CDR2 is FQGNSA. V dropped 0 bases and J dropped 9 bases, with 12 bases sitting between them. CDR3 coding DNA: TGTGCCAGCAGCTTAGCGGGACGGGGGCTTGAGCAGTTCTTC. Its translation is CASSLAGRGLEQFF.

In this sample, this clonotype turned up a few times. Germline and junction disagree at one end, which may indicate a read error. The chain recombines TRBV10-3 with TRBJ1-5; possibly TRBD1 for D (6 bases). The germline CDR1 and CDR2 sequences are ENHRY and SYGVKD. This CDR3 is 14 amino acids long. CDR3 DNA sequence: TGTGCCATCAGTGTTGGGGGGGCCCGTCAGCCCCAGAATTTT. Translated, it gives CAISVGGARQPQNF.

This clonotype was counted ten times or more. This chain links TRBV5-1 with TRBJ1-2; no clear D gene. V was shortened by 7 bases and J by 5 bases, with 24 bases between the two germline ends. Per the germline V gene, CDR1 is SGHRS and CDR2 is YFSETQ. The CDR3 runs to 16 residues. The chain's CDR3 is CASGTHEEGAPYGYTF. The CDR3 coding sequence is TGCGCCAGCGGTACTCATGAAGAGGGAGCCCCATATGGCTACACCTTC.

This clonotype was picked up many times. This chain links TRBV5-1 with TRBJ1-1, with 9 bases identical to TRBD1. Germline V gene data show CDR1 as SGHRS and CDR2 as YFSETQ. J lost 3 bases, V lost 5 bases, and 11 bases had no gene match. The CDR3 is 16 amino acids. The CDR3 region has the DNA TGCGCCAGCAGGCATCGGACAGGGGAGTTCGACACTGAAGCTTTCTTT. Translated: CASRHRTGEFDTEAFF. Combining the CDR3 with reference TRBV5-1 and TRBJ1-1 gives the whole variable domain KAGVTQTPRYLIKTRGQQVTLSCSPISGHRSVSWYQQTPGQGLQFLFEYFSETQRNKGNFPGRFSGRQFSNSRSEMNVSTLELGDSALYLCASRHRTGEFDTEAFFGQGTRLTVV.

Ten or more counts support this clonotype. The rearrangement uses TRBV9 and TRBJ2-1; the match to TRBD1 covers 8 bases. Trimming cost V 1 base and J 5 bases; bases outside gene matches: 5. CDR1 is SGDLS, CDR2 YYNGEE, per germline. This CDR3 region has 15 residues. This CDR3 reads CASSVNPTGDNEQFF. The CDR3 coding sequence is TGTGCCAGCAGCGTAAATCCGACAGGGGACAATGAGCAGTTCTTC.

This clonotype was detected ten times or more. The gene calls are TRBV29-1 and TRBJ2-4; 9 bases match TRBD1. This CDR3 contains 13 residues. V trimming: 6 bases; J trimming: 7 bases; junction bases outside the gene matches: 7. Germline CDR1 is SQVTM and CDR2 is ANQGSEA. CDR3 sequence: CSVGDRASNIQYF. The CDR3 DNA sequence: TGCAGCGTAGGGGACAGGGCTTCGAACATTCAGTACTTC.

This clonotype showed up just a few times. J is TRBJ2-5 and V is TRBV28, with D possibly TRBD2 on 5 matching bases. The length of the CDR3 is 14 residues. V lost 5 bases, J lost 5 bases, and 15 bases lay in between. In germline, CDR1 is MDHEN, CDR2 SYDVKM. The CDR3 coding sequence is TGTGCCAGCAGTCCCGGACTCGTGGGGGAGACCCAGTACTTC. This codes for CASSPGLVGETQYF. The variable domain in full, with the rest retrieved from reference TRBV28 and TRBJ2-5, is DVKVTQSSRYLVKRTGEKVFLECVQDMDHENMFWYRQDPGLGLRLIYFSYDVKMKEKGDIPEGYSVSREKKERFSLILESASTNQTSMYLCASSPGLVGETQYFGPGTRLLVL.

Ten or more counts support this clonotype. Relative to the germline gene, one junction end is altered; a read error may explain this. This chain joins TRBV7-9 and TRBJ1-5; D remains ambiguous. The CDR3 loop spans 12 amino acids. The germline V gene encodes CDR1 SEHNR and CDR2 FQNEAQ (reference sequence). The chain's CDR3 is CASSLINQPQNF. The CDR3 DNA reads as TGTGCCAGCAGCTTAATAAATCAGCCCCAGAATTTT.

In nucleotides, the CDR3 is TGTGCCAGCAGTGATCGCGAAAAACTGTTTTTT. This gives the protein CASSDREKLFF. This chain uses TRBV7-9 with TRBJ1-4; D is unresolved. Germline CDR1 SEHNR, CDR2 FQNEAQ (reference sequence). Trimming removed 6 bases at V and 8 bases at J, with 7 bases between. This CDR3 is built from 11 residues.

This clonotype was recorded many times. V is TRBV20-1 and J is TRBJ2-7; possible D gene TRBD1, 6 bases. The CDR3 runs to 14 residues. V shed 5 bases and J shed 0 bases, with 14 bases lying between them. Germline values: CDR1 DFQATT, CDR2 SNEGSKA (reference sequence). The CDR3 loop reads CSAVRQALSYEQYF. The CDR3 bases are TGCAGTGCTGTTCGACAGGCACTCTCCTACGAGCAGTACTTC.

This clonotype came up many times. V and J are TRBV5-1 and TRBJ2-3; D not certain. Trimming pared 0 bases from V and 2 bases from J, leaving 10 bases between. Per the germline V gene, CDR1 is SGHRS and CDR2 is YFSETQ. This CDR3 is 15 amino acids long. CDR3 protein: CASSLEGFVTDTQYF. The CDR3 DNA reads TGCGCCAGCAGCTTGGAAGGGTTCGTCACAGATACGCAGTATTTT.

This clonotype appeared many times. The genes are TRBV20-1 and TRBJ2-7; the match to TRBD2 covers 11 bases. In germline, CDR1 is DFQATT, CDR2 SNEGSKA (reference sequence). This CDR3 spans 14 amino acids. Trimming removed 6 bases from V and 3 bases from J; junction bases left unmatched: 7. Written as DNA, the CDR3 is TGCAGTGCCCCCAGACTAGCGGGGAGCTACGAGCAGTACTTC. Protein product: CSAPRLAGSYEQYF.